The present entry profiles one TCR beta chain with its context. These data are taken from a study of blood T cell repertoires in COVID-19. About the research overall: The United States, Italy and Spain supplied acute and convalescent COVID-19 samples. The analysed material was cDNA or gDNA that came from T cells, B-cell-depleted T cells, or PBMCs.

This CDR3 is 15 amino acids long. V was cut by 0 bases and J by 2 bases, with 11 bases left in between. CDR1 SGHAT and CDR2 FQNNGV come from the germline V gene. Those who participated ranged in age from 18 to 89 years and resided in about two dozen US areas. In the source study's methods: Reference gene primer amplification gave estimated nucleated cell counts. The protocol was immunoSEQ multiplex PCR, while the TCRdb copy is restricted to in-frame clones and leaves out a portion. Clonal size and the V and J genes are those of that table, whereas D and trimming came from the DNA. The table has over 350,000 clones, around nine tenths seen once.

This clonotype was sampled from a woman younger than 30 who had recovered from COVID-19. J is TRBJ2-7 and V is TRBV11-2; D gene unclear. Material for sequencing was PBMCs or T cells enriched from blood (not recorded which). The CDR3 DNA sequence: TGTGCCAGCAGCTTAGATTGGCCCAGTCCCTACGAGCAGTACTTC. The encoded protein is CASSLDWPSPYEQYF.